These T cell receptor beta chains were read from a single sample in a study of cytomegalovirus exposure and HLA in healthy donors. The method was immunoSEQ multiplex PCR; TCRdb's version includes in-frame clones alone and lacks a portion of them. Altogether around 170,000 clones are present, 79% being singletons, with the ten largest covering under 0.75%. Sequencing was performed on PBMCs. Source of these receptors: a woman aged 40-49 years in good health and CMV-seronegative. Both conserved end residues are part of each CDR3. D genes are given only for firm matches. The size entry is marked missing in some rows and otherwise reads once, few, many or a size class.

D gene: NA; J gene: TRBJ2-2; clone size: NA; V gene: TRBV7-8; CDR3 protein: CASSQTGQGPNTGELFF; CDR3 DNA: TGTGCCAGCAGCCAAACCGGGCAGGGGCCGAACACCGGGGAGCTGTTTTTT
D gene: TRBD2; J gene: TRBJ2-1; clone size: NA; V gene: TRBV27; CDR3 protein: CASFPGLAGGRTNEQFF; CDR3 DNA: TGTGCCAGCTTTCCCGGACTAGCGGGAGGTCGGACCAATGAGCAGTTCTTC
D gene: NA; J gene: TRBJ2-5; clone size: NA; V gene: TRBV4-3; CDR3 protein: CASSPGSGFRQETQYF; CDR3 DNA: TGCGCCAGCAGCCCCGGCAGCGGGTTTCGACAAGAGACCCAGTACTTC
D gene: TRBD1; J gene: TRBJ1-5; clone size: NA; V gene: TRBV5-1; CDR3 protein: CASSPGGGQGNQPQHF; CDR3 DNA: TGCGCCAGCAGTCCGGGGGGGGGACAGGGGAATCAGCCCCAGCATTTT
D gene: NA; J gene: TRBJ2-1; clone size: NA; V gene: TRBV27; CDR3 protein: CASSLAGSNEQFF; CDR3 DNA: TGTGCCAGCAGTTTAGCCGGTTCCAATGAGCAGTTCTTC
D gene: NA; J gene: TRBJ2-7; clone size: NA; V gene: TRBV30; CDR3 protein: CAWKLGGQVPSEQYF; CDR3 DNA: TGTGCCTGGAAACTCGGGGGGCAAGTCCCAAGCGAGCAGTACTTC
D gene: TRBD2; J gene: TRBJ2-2; clone size: NA; V gene: TRBV19; CDR3 protein: CASSIDGSGAPDTGELFF; CDR3 DNA: TGTGCCAGTAGTATAGATGGTAGCGGGGCCCCGGACACCGGGGAGCTGTTTTTT
D gene: TRBD2; J gene: TRBJ2-5; clone size: NA; V gene: TRBV15; CDR3 protein: CATSRDEGGEREGRETQYF; CDR3 DNA: TGTGCCACCAGCAGAGACGAAGGGGGCGAGCGGGAGGGCCGGGAGACCCAGTACTTC
D gene: TRBD2; J gene: TRBJ2-3; clone size: NA; V gene: TRBV13; CDR3 protein: CASSHGSGGTLTDTQYF; CDR3 DNA: TGTGCCAGCAGCCATGGTAGCGGGGGGACTCTCACAGATACGCAGTATTTT
D gene: NA; J gene: TRBJ1-1; clone size: NA; V gene: TRBV5-1; CDR3 protein: CASSLEQLNTEAFF; CDR3 DNA: TGCGCCAGCAGCTTGGAACAGTTGAACACTGAAGCTTTCTTT
D gene: NA; J gene: TRBJ2-7; clone size: NA; V gene: TRBV5-6; CDR3 protein: CASSRPGVGAEQYF; CDR3 DNA: TGTGCCAGCAGCAGACCCGGAGTAGGCGCCGAGCAGTACTTC
D gene: NA; J gene: TRBJ1-5; clone size: NA; V gene: TRBV6-1; CDR3 protein: CASSERSSKGLLNQPQHF; CDR3 DNA: TGTGCCAGCAGTGAACGAAGTTCGAAGGGACTCCTCAATCAGCCCCAGCATTTT
D gene: TRBD1; J gene: TRBJ2-1; clone size: NA; V gene: TRBV6-1; CDR3 protein: CATTGTAYNEQFF; CDR3 DNA: TGTGCCACCACCGGGACAGCCTACAATGAGCAGTTCTTC
D gene: NA; J gene: TRBJ1-4; clone size: NA; V gene: TRBV6-5; CDR3 protein: CASRRTASNEKLFF; CDR3 DNA: TGTGCCAGCAGGAGGACAGCTAGTAATGAAAAACTGTTTTTT
D gene: NA; J gene: TRBJ2-1; clone size: NA; V gene: TRBV7-9; CDR3 protein: CASSLAGGPLDEQFF; CDR3 DNA: TGTGCCAGCAGCTTAGCGGGGGGGCCATTGGATGAGCAGTTCTTC
D gene: NA; J gene: TRBJ1-1; clone size: NA; V gene: TRBV7-2; CDR3 protein: CASSRPTAAEAFF; CDR3 DNA: TGTGCCAGCAGTCGACCAACAGCGGCCGAAGCTTTCTTT
D gene: TRBD2; J gene: TRBJ2-1; clone size: NA; V gene: TRBV5-4; CDR3 protein: CASSLGLAGSNEQFF; CDR3 DNA: TGTGCCAGCAGCTTGGGCCTAGCGGGAAGCAATGAGCAGTTCTTC
D gene: TRBD1; J gene: TRBJ1-5; clone size: NA; V gene: TRBV5-8; CDR3 protein: CASSLAGTGVSNQPQHF; CDR3 DNA: TGTGCCAGCAGCTTGGCCGGGACAGGGGTTAGCAATCAGCCCCAGCATTTT
D gene: NA; J gene: TRBJ1-1; clone size: few; V gene: TRBV5-1; CDR3 protein: CASSFEGNTEAFF; CDR3 DNA: TGCGCCAGCAGCTTTGAGGGCAACACTGAAGCTTTCTTT
D gene: NA; J gene: TRBJ2-7; clone size: NA; V gene: TRBV12-2; CDR3 protein: CASRMGGLAGTYEQYF; CDR3 DNA: TGTGCAAGTCGTATGGGGGGACTAGCGGGGACCTACGAGCAGTACTTC
D gene: TRBD1; J gene: TRBJ1-6; clone size: NA; V gene: TRBV6-1; CDR3 protein: CASSEGTASSPLHF; CDR3 DNA: TGTGCCAGCAGTGAGGGGACAGCATCGTCACCCCTCCACTTT
D gene: NA; J gene: TRBJ1-1; clone size: NA; V gene: TRBV4-1; CDR3 protein: CASSHPQGLTEAFF; CDR3 DNA: TGCGCCAGCAGCCATCCCCAGGGTCTGACTGAAGCTTTCTTT
D gene: NA; J gene: TRBJ1-1; clone size: few; V gene: TRBV28; CDR3 protein: CASSLEVLNTEAFF; CDR3 DNA: TGTGCCAGCAGTTTAGAGGTATTGAACACTGAAGCTTTCTTT
D gene: TRBD1; J gene: TRBJ1-3; clone size: once; V gene: TRBV18; CDR3 protein: CASSLGQGAGNTIYF; CDR3 DNA: TGTGCCAGCTCACTGGGACAGGGGGCCGGAAACACCATATATTTT
D gene: NA; J gene: TRBJ1-1; clone size: NA; V gene: TRBV5-1; CDR3 protein: CASSFGQRNTEAFF; CDR3 DNA: TGCGCCAGCAGCTTTGGACAGAGGAACACTGAAGCTTTCTTT
D gene: TRBD2; J gene: TRBJ2-3; clone size: NA; V gene: TRBV10-3; CDR3 protein: CAIWDRVRLAGGTRNTDTQYF; CDR3 DNA: TGTGCCATCTGGGACAGGGTACGTCTAGCGGGAGGGACCCGTAACACAGATACGCAGTATTTT
D gene: NA; J gene: TRBJ2-7; clone size: NA; V gene: TRBV10-3; CDR3 protein: CATVSGISYEQYF; CDR3 DNA: TGTGCCACCGTCTCAGGGATTTCCTACGAGCAGTACTTC
D gene: TRBD1; J gene: TRBJ1-5; clone size: NA; V gene: TRBV6-1; CDR3 protein: CASSEGTGSYQPQHF; CDR3 DNA: TGTGCCAGCAGTGAAGGGACAGGGTCTTATCAGCCCCAGCATTTT
D gene: NA; J gene: TRBJ2-1; clone size: NA; V gene: TRBV5-6; CDR3 protein: CASSPGDSYNEQFF; CDR3 DNA: TGTGCCAGCAGCCCCGGAGACAGCTACAATGAGCAGTTCTTC
D gene: TRBD2; J gene: TRBJ2-5; clone size: NA; V gene: TRBV6-1; CDR3 protein: CASSEASGRETQYF; CDR3 DNA: TGTGCCAGCAGTGAAGCTAGCGGGAGAGAGACCCAGTACTTC
D gene: NA; J gene: TRBJ1-1; clone size: NA; V gene: TRBV5-8; CDR3 protein: CASSWGGRLDTEAFF; CDR3 DNA: TGTGCCAGCAGTTGGGGGGGGCGCTTGGACACTGAAGCTTTCTTT
D gene: TRBD1; J gene: TRBJ1-1; clone size: few; V gene: TRBV30; CDR3 protein: CAFHRDSHTEAFF; CDR3 DNA: TGTGCCTTTCACCGGGACAGCCACACTGAAGCTTTCTTT
D gene: NA; J gene: TRBJ1-3; clone size: once; V gene: TRBV27; CDR3 protein: CASSTTGSSGNTIYF; CDR3 DNA: TGTGCCAGCAGTACCACAGGGAGCTCTGGAAACACCATATATTTT
D gene: NA; J gene: TRBJ1-3; clone size: few; V gene: TRBV29-1; CDR3 protein: CSVDSGFSGNTIYF; CDR3 DNA: TGCAGCGTTGATTCAGGGTTCTCTGGAAACACCATATATTTT
D gene: NA; J gene: TRBJ1-1; clone size: few; V gene: TRBV5-1; CDR3 protein: CASRPGPNTEAFF; CDR3 DNA: TGCGCCAGCCGCCCAGGGCCGAACACTGAAGCTTTCTTT
D gene: TRBD2; J gene: TRBJ2-7; clone size: NA; V gene: TRBV6-1; CDR3 protein: CASSEAGTTYEQYF; CDR3 DNA: TGTGCCAGCAGTGAAGCCGGGACTACTTACGAGCAGTACTTC
D gene: NA; J gene: TRBJ1-5; clone size: NA; V gene: TRBV6-5; CDR3 protein: CASRLGRYSNQPQHF; CDR3 DNA: TGTGCCAGCAGATTGGGGAGATATAGCAATCAGCCCCAGCATTTT
D gene: NA; J gene: TRBJ1-5; clone size: once; V gene: TRBV18; CDR3 protein: CASSPWLNQPQHF; CDR3 DNA: TGTGCCAGCTCACCGTGGCTGAATCAGCCCCAGCATTTT
D gene: NA; J gene: TRBJ1-5; clone size: few; V gene: TRBV4-1; CDR3 protein: CASSQVRGVNQPQHF; CDR3 DNA: TGCGCCAGCAGCCAAGTACGGGGGGTCAATCAGCCCCAGCATTTT
D gene: TRBD1; J gene: TRBJ2-5; clone size: NA; V gene: TRBV5-4; CDR3 protein: CASGQGVQETQYF; CDR3 DNA: TGTGCCAGCGGACAGGGGGTCCAAGAGACCCAGTACTTC
D gene: NA; J gene: TRBJ2-7; clone size: NA; V gene: TRBV5-1; CDR3 protein: CASSLVPSGYEQYF; CDR3 DNA: TGCGCCAGCAGCTTGGTTCCCTCGGGGTACGAGCAGTACTTC
D gene: TRBD2; J gene: TRBJ2-1; clone size: NA; V gene: TRBV9; CDR3 protein: CASSPSSGLAMHEQFF; CDR3 DNA: TGTGCCAGCAGCCCCTCGTCCGGACTAGCGATGCATGAGCAGTTCTTC
D gene: TRBD1; J gene: TRBJ2-1; clone size: NA; V gene: TRBV7-2; CDR3 protein: CASSLMTGPNEQFF; CDR3 DNA: TGTGCCAGCAGCTTAATGACAGGGCCGAATGAGCAGTTCTTC
D gene: NA; J gene: TRBJ1-4; clone size: NA; V gene: TRBV5-5; CDR3 protein: CASSLGQVNEKLFF; CDR3 DNA: TGTGCCAGCAGCTTGGGACAGGTTAATGAAAAACTGTTTTTT
D gene: NA; J gene: TRBJ1-4; clone size: NA; V gene: TRBV27; CDR3 protein: CASSPPPGGEKLFF; CDR3 DNA: TGTGCCAGCAGTCCCCCGCCCGGAGGAGAAAAACTGTTTTTT
D gene: NA; J gene: TRBJ1-1; clone size: few; V gene: TRBV6-1; CDR3 protein: CALRYGQNTEAFF; CDR3 DNA: TGTGCCCTCAGGTACGGACAGAACACTGAAGCTTTCTTT
D gene: NA; J gene: TRBJ2-7; clone size: NA; V gene: TRBV7-9; CDR3 protein: CASSLSGGADFWYF; CDR3 DNA: TGTGCCAGCAGCTTATCAGGAGGGGCGGACTTCTGGTACTTC
D gene: TRBD2; J gene: TRBJ2-7; clone size: NA; V gene: TRBV6-5; CDR3 protein: CASSYSTAGVYEQYF; CDR3 DNA: TGTGCCAGCAGTTACTCGACAGCGGGAGTCTACGAGCAGTACTTC
D gene: NA; J gene: TRBJ2-1; clone size: NA; V gene: TRBV19; CDR3 protein: CASSIGGGDEQFF; CDR3 DNA: TGTGCCAGTAGTATAGGTGGGGGCGATGAGCAGTTCTTC
D gene: TRBD2; J gene: TRBJ2-1; clone size: once; V gene: TRBV9; CDR3 protein: CASKYGTSLINEQFF; CDR3 DNA: TGTGCCAGCAAGTATGGGACTAGCTTAATTAATGAGCAGTTCTTC
D gene: TRBD2; J gene: TRBJ2-3; clone size: NA; V gene: TRBV7-6; CDR3 protein: CASSLLRAGGPDTQYF; CDR3 DNA: TGTGCCAGCAGCCTCTTGAGGGCGGGAGGGCCAGATACGCAGTATTTT
D gene: TRBD2; J gene: TRBJ2-3; clone size: NA; V gene: TRBV6-6; CDR3 protein: CATAPGLAGGSDTQYF; CDR3 DNA: TGTGCCACCGCCCCCGGACTAGCGGGAGGGTCAGATACGCAGTATTTT
D gene: NA; J gene: TRBJ1-2; clone size: NA; V gene: TRBV7-3; CDR3 protein: CASSLGGKTGDGYTF; CDR3 DNA: TGTGCCAGCAGCTTGGGGGGGAAGACAGGAGATGGCTACACCTTC
D gene: TRBD2; J gene: TRBJ2-1; clone size: NA; V gene: TRBV10-2; CDR3 protein: CASSGTGTSGGYEQFF; CDR3 DNA: TGCGCCAGCAGTGGAACCGGGACTAGCGGGGGCTATGAGCAGTTCTTC
D gene: NA; J gene: TRBJ2-5; clone size: NA; V gene: TRBV7-2; CDR3 protein: CASSLVGAGQETQYF; CDR3 DNA: TGTGCCAGCAGCTTAGTTGGTGCAGGGCAAGAGACCCAGTACTTC